The 4 T cell receptor beta chains reported below all come from one sample, sequenced in a study of cytomegalovirus exposure and HLA in healthy donors. Profiling relied on immunoSEQ multiplex PCR, and the TCRdb table lists in-frame clones only, not all of them. Among 150,000 to 200,000 clones, 85% to 90% were seen once, and the ten largest hold roughly 1.5%. The sequencing input was PBMCs. These receptors were collected from a woman in her twenties or thirties in good health and CMV-seronegative.

This clone was seen just once. This chain joins TRBV4-1 and TRBJ2-3; 8 nucleotides line up with TRBD2. This CDR3 has 13 amino acids. V gave up 3 bases and J gave up 10 bases; unmatched junction bases: 6. Germline lookup yields CDR1 MGHRA and CDR2 YSYEKL. CDR3 region: CASSQLSGGPQYF. In DNA, the CDR3 is TGCGCCAGCAGCCAGCTGAGCGGGGGCCCGCAGTATTTT.

The genes are TRBV6-6 and TRBJ2-7; tentative D call: TRBD2 (5 bases). Between the trimmed V and J ends, which lost 0 bases and 6 bases, there was a span of 9 bases. Germline V gene data show CDR1 as MNHNY and CDR2 as SVGAGI (reference sequence). The CDR3 covers 13 residues. The chain's CDR3 is CASSYSRTAEQYF. The CDR3 DNA sequence: TGTGCCAGCAGTTACTCGAGGACTGCCGAGCAGTACTTC.

The rearrangement uses TRBV6-5 and TRBJ2-7; 9 nucleotides align to TRBD1. Trimming removed 5 bases from V and 3 bases from J; junction bases left unmatched: 2. CDR1 is MNHEY, CDR2 SVGAGI, per germline. The CDR3 contains 13 residues. The CDR3 spells CASSDRGIYEQYF. The CDR3 DNA sequence: TGTGCCAGCAGTGACAGGGGGATCTACGAGCAGTACTTC.

This chain connects TRBV19 to TRBJ1-2; D not certain. The V end was cut by 6 bases, the J end by 2 bases, with 10 bases between. Germline CDR1 is LNHDA and CDR2 is SQIVND (reference sequence). This CDR3 spans 13 amino acids. CDR3 coding DNA: TGTGCCAGTAGGAGGGATAACAACTATGGCTACACCTTC. This translates into CASRRDNNYGYTF. Supplemented by reference TRBV19 and TRBJ1-2, the full variable domain reads DGGITQSPKYLFRKEGQNVTLSCEQNLNHDAMYWYRQDPGQGLRLIYYSQIVNDFQKGDIAEGYSVSREKKESFPLTVTSAQKNPTAFYLCASRRDNNYGYTFGSGTRLTVV.